One sample yielded the 9 T cell receptor beta chains listed below, sequenced in a study of T and B cells in COVID-19 patients. Multiplex PCR with BIOMED2 TRB-A/B primer pools amplified TRB rearrangements. TCRdb called the multiplex PCR reads again in MiXCR, with one record for every CDR3 protein. The data contain 10,000 or so distinct CDR3 sequences, approximately 31% of them singletons. Each TRB amplification used roughly 220-550 ng of genomic DNA from blood. The sample taken for sequencing was blood. The receptors were gathered from a human donor with active COVID-19.

This clonotype occurred a few times. The chain couples TRBV18 to TRBJ1-5; D remains unclear. V was shortened by 8 bases and J by 0 bases, with 14 bases between the two germline ends. Germline V CDR1 and CDR2: KGHSH, LQKENI. The CDR3 length is 15 residues. In nucleotides, the CDR3 is TGTGCCAGCACAGAACAGAGCTATAGCAATCAGCCCCAGCATTTT. It codes for CASTEQSYSNQPQHF. Combining the CDR3 with reference TRBV18 and TRBJ1-5 gives the whole variable domain NAGVMQNPRHLVRRRGQEARLRCSPMKGHSHVYWYRQLPEEGLKFMVYLQKENIIDESGMPKERFSAEFPKEGPSILRIQQVVRGDSAAYFCASTEQSYSNQPQHFGDGTRLSIL.

In its sample, this clonotype ranks as medium-sized. The chain combines TRBV19 with TRBJ1-4; tentatively, D is TRBD1 (6 bases). Trimming stripped 7 bases from V and 8 bases from J, with 20 bases between. The CDR3 has 15 amino acids. The germline gives CDR1 LNHDA, CDR2 SQIVND (reference sequence). The CDR3, as DNA: TGTGCCAGTATTCAGGGGCGAAAGGGATGGGAAAAACTGTTTTTT. Translation: CASIQGRKGWEKLFF.

This clonotype appeared once. This may be a read error, as it is one base from a much larger clone. CDR3 sequence: CAWSPVRWRNEQFF. The CDR3 nucleotides read TGTGCCTGGAGTCCCGTCAGGTGGAGAAATGAGCAGTTCTTC. J is TRBJ2-1 and V is TRBV30; no clear D gene. The V gene's germline CDR1 is GTSNPN and CDR2 SVGIG (reference sequence). The CDR3 loop spans 14 amino acids. The germline V and J ends were trimmed by 2 bases and 7 bases, with 15 bases remaining between them.

The V call is TRBV19, the J call TRBJ1-2; perhaps TRBD1 as D (5 bases). The CDR3 spans 13 residues. Germline V gene lookup returns CDR1 LNHDA and CDR2 SQIVND (reference sequence). Trimming stripped 8 bases from V and 0 bases from J, with 10 bases between. The CDR3 protein is CASSGLSNYGYTF. The CDR3 nucleotides are TGTGCCAGTTCGGGACTCTCTAACTATGGCTACACCTTC. Supplemented by reference TRBV19 and TRBJ1-2, the full variable domain reads DGGITQSPKYLFRKEGQNVTLSCEQNLNHDAMYWYRQDPGQGLRLIYYSQIVNDFQKGDIAEGYSVSREKKESFPLTVTSAQKNPTAFYLCASSGLSNYGYTFGSGTRLTVV.

The V gene is TRBV19, the J gene TRBJ1-6, with 9 bases matching TRBD1. Germline-derived CDR1 and CDR2 are LNHDA and SQIVND (reference sequence). CDR3 size: 13 residues. The J segment lost 10 bases and the V segment lost 6 bases, leaving 4 bases of the junction unmatched. The CDR3 DNA is TGTGCCAGTAGGGACAGGGGTTGGTCACCCCTCCACTTT. This sequence encodes CASRDRGWSPLHF.

J is TRBJ1-6 and V is TRBV6-5, with D uncertain. Trimming removed 8 bases at V and 7 bases at J, with 15 bases between. This CDR3 has 14 residues. Per germline, CDR1 MNHEY and CDR2 SVGAGI. The CDR3 region has the DNA TGTGCCAGCCAGTTTTCCGGGGTGAATTCACCCCTCCACTTT. Residues: CASQFSGVNSPLHF.

The J gene is TRBJ2-1, the V gene TRBV27; 11 nucleotides agree with TRBD2. Germline CDR1 reads MNHEY; CDR2 reads SMNVEV (reference sequence). V lost 2 bases, J lost 4 bases, and 1 base stayed unmatched. CDR3 length: 15 residues. CDR3: CASSLGTSGYNEQFF. CDR3 DNA: TGTGCCAGCAGTTTAGGGACTAGCGGATACAATGAGCAGTTCTTC.

This clonotype turned up a few times. CDR3 in DNA: TGTGCCAGCAGCTTGTTGGCCGGACAGGGGGCGCGGAACTATGGCTACACCTTC. Translated: CASSLLAGQGARNYGYTF. J is TRBJ1-2 and V is TRBV5-4, with 11 positions matching TRBD1. This CDR3 has 18 amino acids. V gave up 1 base and J gave up 2 bases; unmatched junction bases: 10. Per the germline V gene, CDR1 is SGHNT and CDR2 is YYREEE (reference sequence).

In DNA form, the CDR3 reads TGCAGTGCTGGGGAGTCGGCGCCGGGTGAGCAGTTCTTC. Encoded protein: CSAGESAPGEQFF. This sequence joins TRBV20-1 and TRBJ2-1; TRBD2 is a possible D gene (5 bases). Deletions cut 5 bases from V and 9 bases from J, with 17 bases between. The CDR3 spans 13 residues. Germline V gene sequence: CDR1 DFQATT, CDR2 SNEGSKA (reference sequence).